This T cell receptor beta chain was found in a study of blood T cell repertoires in COVID-19. Using immunoSEQ multiplex PCR, the repertoire was profiled, and TCRdb retains in-frame clones only, with some absent. This sample has 100,000 or so clones; 70% to 90% occur once, and the top ten carry around 2%. Unmatched junction bases numbered 5, after V lost 2 bases and J lost 1 base. CDR1 is SGHTS and CDR2 is YDEGEE in the germline V gene. This CDR3 spans 16 amino acids. This clone appeared a single time. The sequencing sample was made of peripheral blood. This clonotype was sampled from a man in his fifties with active COVID-19. This rearrangement joins TRBV5-8 to TRBJ1-5; the match to TRBD1 covers 8 bases. The CDR3 sequence: CASSFDRGISNQPQHF. CDR3 in DNA: TGTGCCAGCAGCTTCGACAGGGGCATAAGCAATCAGCCCCAGCATTTT.